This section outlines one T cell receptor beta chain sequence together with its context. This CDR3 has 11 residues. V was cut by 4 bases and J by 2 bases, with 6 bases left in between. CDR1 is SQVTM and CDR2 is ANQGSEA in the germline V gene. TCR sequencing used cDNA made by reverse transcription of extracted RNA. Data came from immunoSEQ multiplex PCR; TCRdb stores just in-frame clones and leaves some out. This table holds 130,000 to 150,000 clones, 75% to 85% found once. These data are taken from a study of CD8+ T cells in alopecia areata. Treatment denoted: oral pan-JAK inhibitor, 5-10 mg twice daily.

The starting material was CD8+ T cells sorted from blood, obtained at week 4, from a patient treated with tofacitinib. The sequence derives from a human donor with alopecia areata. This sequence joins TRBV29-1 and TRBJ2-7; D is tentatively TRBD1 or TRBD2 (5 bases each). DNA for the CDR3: TGCAGCGTTGGGGGACCCTACGAGCAGTACTTC. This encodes CSVGGPYEQYF.